This TCR beta chain was observed in a study of CD8+ T cells in alopecia areata. The treatment is: oral pan-JAK inhibitor, 5-10 mg twice daily. Points from the study as a whole: In scalp, tofacitinib significantly decreased clonality and expanded CD8+ clones among the top 100. Many expanded lesional clones persisted in scalp and blood during tofacitinib.

As regards this clone: The antigen remains unidentified.

CDR1 SGHNT and CDR2 YYREEE come from the germline V gene (reference sequence). CDR3 size: 12 residues. Trimming removed 4 bases from V and 8 bases from J, with 12 bases in between. Extracted RNA was reverse transcribed, and the resulting cDNA served as sequencing template. Generated by immunoSEQ multiplex PCR, the TCRdb table keeps only in-frame clones and is missing some. This sample has 80,000 to 100,000 clones, with around 40% found just once. The source is a human donor with alopecia areata. The genes are TRBV5-4 and TRBJ1-2; the D gene is possibly TRBD1 (5 bases). Sequencing was performed on CD8+ T cells sorted from blood, taken at week 24, from a patient treated with tofacitinib. This CDR3 reads CASSPGTSGYTF. The CDR3 DNA is TGTGCCAGCAGCCCTGGGACCTCGGGCTACACCTTC.